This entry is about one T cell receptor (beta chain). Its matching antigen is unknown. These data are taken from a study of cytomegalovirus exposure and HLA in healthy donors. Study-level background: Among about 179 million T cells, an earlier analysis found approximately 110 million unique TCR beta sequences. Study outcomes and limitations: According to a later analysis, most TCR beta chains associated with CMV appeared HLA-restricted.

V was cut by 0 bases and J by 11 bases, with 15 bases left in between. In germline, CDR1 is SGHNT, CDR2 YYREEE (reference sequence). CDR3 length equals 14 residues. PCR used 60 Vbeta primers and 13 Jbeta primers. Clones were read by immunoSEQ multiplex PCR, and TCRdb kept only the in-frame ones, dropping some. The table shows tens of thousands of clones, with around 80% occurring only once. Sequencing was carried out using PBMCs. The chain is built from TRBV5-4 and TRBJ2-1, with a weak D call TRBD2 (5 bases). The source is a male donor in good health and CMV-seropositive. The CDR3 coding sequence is TGTGCCAGCAGCTTGGGGGAGAATCCCAAAAAGCAGTTCTTC. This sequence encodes CASSLGENPKKQFF.